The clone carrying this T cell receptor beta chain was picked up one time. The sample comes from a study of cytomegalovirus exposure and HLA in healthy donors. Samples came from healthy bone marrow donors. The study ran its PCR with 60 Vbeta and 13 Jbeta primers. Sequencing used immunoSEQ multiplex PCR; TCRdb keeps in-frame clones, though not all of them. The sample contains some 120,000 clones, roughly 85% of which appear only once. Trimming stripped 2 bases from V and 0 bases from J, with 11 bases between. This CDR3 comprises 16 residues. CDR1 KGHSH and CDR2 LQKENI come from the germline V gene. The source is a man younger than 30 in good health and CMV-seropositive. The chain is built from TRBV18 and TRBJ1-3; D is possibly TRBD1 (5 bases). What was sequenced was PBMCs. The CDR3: CASSPNDSPSGNTIYF. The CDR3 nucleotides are TGTGCCAGCTCACCAAACGACAGCCCCTCTGGAAACACCATATATTTT.